This is a list of T cell receptor beta chains from one sample in a study of T-cell reconstitution after alpha-beta-depleted transplantation in children. Via MiXCR, TCRdb re-called the PCR reads, giving one row per CDR3 protein. The table shows approximately 400,000 distinct CDR3 sequences, with approximately 10% occurring only once. The sequencing used PBMCs from the stem cell graft donor, collected from the stem cell graft. All receptors derive from a human donor who donated a stem cell graft to a child with acute myeloid leukemia. The CDR3 runs from the conserved cysteine through the conserved F or W. Fields, in order: D gene, J gene, clone size, V gene, CDR3 length, CDR3 protein, CDR3 DNA. The D gene is left open where the match is weak. Clone size is stated in some rows and not others, as once, few, many or a class when expanded.

TRBD2 TRBJ2-1 few TRBV20-1 13 CSAQTSAYNEQFF TGCAGTGCCCAGACTAGCGCGTACAATGAGCAGTTCTTC
- TRBJ2-2 many TRBV7-2 14 CASSFLGHTGELFF TGTGCCAGCAGCTTTTTGGGGCACACCGGGGAGCTGTTTTTT
- TRBJ1-4 few TRBV20-1 12 CSASKGDEKLFF TGCAGTGCTAGTAAAGGGGATGAAAAACTGTTTTTT
- TRBJ1-1 many TRBV20-1 15 CSARPHLGGQIGAFF TGCAGTGCTAGACCCCACCTGGGTGGACAGATTGGAGCTTTCTTT
TRBD1 TRBJ2-3 - TRBV4-1 16 CASSQVADRDSDTQYF TGCGCCAGCAGCCAAGTGGCGGACAGGGATTCAGATACGCAGTATTTT
- TRBJ2-7 many TRBV7-9 15 CASSLEDRGGYEQYF TGTGCCAGCAGCTTAGAGGATAGGGGGGGCTACGAGCAGTACTTC
- TRBJ2-5 few TRBV21-1 13 CASRRAAQETQYF TGTGCCAGCAGGAGGGCAGCCCAAGAGACCCAGTACTTC
- TRBJ1-4 few TRBV12-3/TRBV12-4 14 CASSLDWVNEKLFF TGTGCCAGCAGTTTAGACTGGGTAAATGAAAAACTGTTTTTT
- TRBJ2-5 - TRBV6-6 11 CASKQEETQYF TGTGCCAGCAAACAGGAAGAGACCCAGTACTTC
- TRBJ2-1 - TRBV11-1 15 CASSPGPSAYNEQFF TGTGCCAGCAGCCCGGGGCCCAGCGCATACAATGAGCAGTTCTTC
- TRBJ2-5 many TRBV12-3/TRBV12-4 15 CASSLGGYQGETQYF TGTGCCAGCAGTTTAGGAGGTTATCAAGGGGAGACCCAGTACTTC
- TRBJ1-1 few TRBV5-5 15 CASSVTAALGDEAFF TGTGCCAGCAGCGTCACCGCCGCACTTGGAGATGAAGCTTTCTTT
- TRBJ2-2 few TRBV7-2 16 CASSLRFDANTGELFF TGTGCCAGCAGCTTAAGGTTCGACGCGAACACCGGGGAGCTGTTTTTT
- TRBJ2-5 - TRBV9 18 CASGTPRNRDALGETQYF TGTGCCAGCGGGACCCCCCGGAACCGGGACGCCTTGGGAGAGACCCAGTACTTC
- TRBJ2-2 few TRBV29-1 12 CSSAANTGELFF TGCAGTTCAGCGGCGAACACCGGGGAGCTGTTTTTT
- TRBJ2-2 - TRBV20-1 13 CSAKPTIAGELFF TGCAGTGCCAAGCCGACAATCGCCGGGGAGCTGTTTTTT
- TRBJ2-3 - TRBV7-8 17 CASSLEPGLLLTDTQYF TGTGCCAGCAGCTTAGAGCCGGGACTGTTACTCACAGATACGCAGTATTTT
- TRBJ1-5 few TRBV6-5 13 CASSSIPHQPQHF TGTGCCAGCAGTTCCATACCACATCAGCCCCAGCATTTT
- TRBJ2-1 - TRBV6-5 14 CASSYSPGQNEQFF TGTGCCAGCAGTTACTCGCCCGGACAGAATGAGCAGTTCTTC
TRBD2 TRBJ2-1 few TRBV9 17 CASSPRLAVSSYNEQFF TGTGCCAGCAGCCCTCGACTAGCGGTAAGCTCCTACAATGAGCAGTTCTTC
TRBD2 TRBJ2-1 few TRBV12-3/TRBV12-4 19 CASSVTPGLARAGVNEQFF TGTGCCAGCAGTGTAACACCGGGACTAGCGAGAGCCGGGGTGAATGAGCAGTTCTTC
TRBD1 TRBJ2-2 many TRBV5-1 16 CASSLGGDRFAGELFF TGCGCCAGCAGCTTGGGTGGGGACAGGTTCGCCGGGGAGCTGTTTTTT
- TRBJ1-1 - TRBV20-1 12 CSARDANTEAFF TGCAGTGCTAGAGATGCGAACACTGAAGCTTTCTTT
- TRBJ1-2 few TRBV4-2 19 CASSQGGGGDFESFYGYTF TGTGCCAGCAGCCAAGGGGGCGGAGGGGACTTTGAGTCATTCTATGGCTACACCTTC
- TRBJ2-5 few TRBV20-1 14 CSARGGDTQETQYF TGCAGTGCGAGAGGAGGGGACACACAAGAGACCCAGTACTTC
- TRBJ2-3 - TRBV7-9 13 CASSFDSFGEQYF TGTGCCAGCAGCTTTGACAGCTTTGGGGAGCAGTATTTT
TRBD1 TRBJ2-3 few TRBV3-1 15 CASSQGGTATDTQYF TGTGCCAGCAGCCAAGGAGGGACAGCCACAGATACGCAGTATTTT
- TRBJ2-4 few TRBV5-1 16 CASSAEVGLAKNIQYF TGCGCCAGCAGCGCCGAGGTGGGGTTAGCCAAAAACATTCAGTACTTC
- TRBJ1-1 many TRBV12-3/TRBV12-4 14 CASSAEGRNTEAFF TGTGCCAGCAGTGCCGAGGGACGGAACACTGAAGCTTTCTTT
TRBD1 TRBJ2-1 - TRBV23-1 16 CASSQSWTGGYNEQFF TGCGCCAGCAGTCAATCTTGGACAGGGGGCTACAATGAGCAGTTCTTC
- TRBJ2-5 - TRBV20-1 12 CSARTGGRTQYF TGCAGTGCTAGAACCGGGGGCAGGACCCAGTACTTC
TRBD2 TRBJ2-1 many TRBV20-1 15 CSASYSGGVYNEQFF TGCAGTGCTAGTTACAGCGGGGGGGTCTACAATGAGCAGTTCTTC